This T cell receptor beta chain was profiled in a study of neurological immune-mediated disorders. Each TCR transcript was tagged with a 10-nucleotide random UMI during 5'RACE. MiXCR was run by TCRdb on the 5' RACE reads, yielding one entry per CDR3 protein. The sample consists of roughly 53,000 distinct CDR3 sequences, roughly 8.3% of them appearing once. The time point here: longitudinal time-point 3. The unsorted libraries originated from 2 million PBMCs kept at -80 C. This receptor was identified in a woman aged 40 to 55 in good health. The sample was PBMCs.

CDR3 region: CSLRAEGEKLFF. CDR3 nucleotides: TGCAGTCTACGCGCCGAAGGTGAAAAACTGTTTTTT. The genes are TRBV20-1 and TRBJ1-4; D is unresolved. V was pared by 8 bases and J by 7 bases, with 14 bases between. The CDR3 has 12 amino acids. CDR1 and CDR2 (germline): DFQATT, SNEGSKA (reference sequence).